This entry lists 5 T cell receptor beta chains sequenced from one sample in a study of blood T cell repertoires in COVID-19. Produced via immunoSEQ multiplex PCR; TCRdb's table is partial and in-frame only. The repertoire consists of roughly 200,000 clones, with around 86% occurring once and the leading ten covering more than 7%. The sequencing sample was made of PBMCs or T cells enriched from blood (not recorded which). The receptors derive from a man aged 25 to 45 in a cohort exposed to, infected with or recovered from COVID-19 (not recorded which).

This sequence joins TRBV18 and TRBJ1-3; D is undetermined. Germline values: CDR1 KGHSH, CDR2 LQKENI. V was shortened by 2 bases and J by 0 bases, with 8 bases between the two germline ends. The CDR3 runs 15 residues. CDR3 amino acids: CASSPTESSGNTIYF. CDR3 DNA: TGTGCCAGCTCACCAACAGAGAGCTCTGGAAACACCATATATTTT.

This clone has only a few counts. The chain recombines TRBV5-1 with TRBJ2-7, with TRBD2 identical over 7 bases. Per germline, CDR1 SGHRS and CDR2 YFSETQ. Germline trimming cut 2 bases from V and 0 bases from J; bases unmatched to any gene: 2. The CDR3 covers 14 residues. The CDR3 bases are TGCGCCAGCAGCTTTAGCGGGCCCTCCTACGAGCAGTACTTC. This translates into CASSFSGPSYEQYF.

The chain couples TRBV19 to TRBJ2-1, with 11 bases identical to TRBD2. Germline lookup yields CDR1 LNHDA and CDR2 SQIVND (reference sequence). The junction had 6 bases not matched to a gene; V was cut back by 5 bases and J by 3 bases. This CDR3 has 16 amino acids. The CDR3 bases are TGTGCCAGTAGTGTAACTAGCGGGAGTAACTACAATGAGCAGTTCTTC. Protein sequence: CASSVTSGSNYNEQFF.

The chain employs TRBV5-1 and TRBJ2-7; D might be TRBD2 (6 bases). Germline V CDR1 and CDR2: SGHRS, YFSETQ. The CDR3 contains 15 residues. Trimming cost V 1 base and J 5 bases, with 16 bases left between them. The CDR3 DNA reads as TGCGCCAGCAGCTTGAGAGGCGGGATCCAAGACGAGCAGTACTTC. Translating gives CASSLRGGIQDEQYF.

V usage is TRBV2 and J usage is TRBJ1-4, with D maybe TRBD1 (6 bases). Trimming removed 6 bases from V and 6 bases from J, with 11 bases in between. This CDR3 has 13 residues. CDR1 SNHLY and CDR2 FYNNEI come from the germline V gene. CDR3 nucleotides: TGTGCCAGCAGACGGGGGGCGGATGAAAAACTGTTTTTT. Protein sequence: CASRRGADEKLFF.